The entry below gives a single T cell receptor beta chain sequence along with its context. These data are taken from a study of shared clonotypes between healthy human individuals. As for the study in general: The people who gave samples were two women and three men aged 18 to 49.

Germline-derived CDR1 and CDR2 are LNHDA and SQIVND (reference sequence). V shed 3 bases and J shed 1 base, with 9 bases lying between them. This CDR3 is built from 15 residues. It was across several immunoSEQ plates that each subset's genomic DNA was evenly split. TCRdb's copy holds only in-frame clones and misses some; the assay was immunoSEQ multiplex PCR. The profile covers 2 million to 3 million clones, with around 90% appearing a single time and roughly 0.15% taken by the ten largest. Sequencing used naive CD4+ T cells sorted from blood. Subset given: CD45RA+ positively selected. This chain links TRBV19 with TRBJ2-2; possible D gene TRBD1, 6 bases. The TCR originated in a man younger than 35 in good health. CDR3 loop: CASSIQGQNTGELFF. Here the CDR3 DNA reads TGTGCCAGTAGTATCCAGGGACAGAACACCGGGGAGCTGTTTTTT.